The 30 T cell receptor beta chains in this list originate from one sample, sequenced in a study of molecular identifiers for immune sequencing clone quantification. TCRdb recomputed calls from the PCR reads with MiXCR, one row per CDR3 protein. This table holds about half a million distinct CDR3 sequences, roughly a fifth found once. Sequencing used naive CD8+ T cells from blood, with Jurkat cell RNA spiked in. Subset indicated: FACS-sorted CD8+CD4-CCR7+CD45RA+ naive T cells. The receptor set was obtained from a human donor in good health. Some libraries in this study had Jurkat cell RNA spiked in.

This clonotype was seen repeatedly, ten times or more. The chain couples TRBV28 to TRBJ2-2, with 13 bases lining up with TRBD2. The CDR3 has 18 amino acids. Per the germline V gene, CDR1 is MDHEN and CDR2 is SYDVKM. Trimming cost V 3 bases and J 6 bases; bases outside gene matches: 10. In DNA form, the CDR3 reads TGTGCCAGCAGTTTCTCCACCGGACTAGCGGGAGTGGCCGGGGAGCTGTTTTTT. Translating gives CASSFSTGLAGVAGELFF.

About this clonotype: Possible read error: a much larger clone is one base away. For the CDR3, the DNA is TGTGCCAGCAAAGGGACATCGAGGAAGTATTCACCCCTCCGCTTT. Translated: CASKGTSRKYSPLRF. J is TRBJ1-6 and V is TRBV6-5; D is possibly TRBD1 (6 bases). The CDR3 is 15 residues long. Per the germline V gene, CDR1 is MNHEY and CDR2 is SVGAGI.

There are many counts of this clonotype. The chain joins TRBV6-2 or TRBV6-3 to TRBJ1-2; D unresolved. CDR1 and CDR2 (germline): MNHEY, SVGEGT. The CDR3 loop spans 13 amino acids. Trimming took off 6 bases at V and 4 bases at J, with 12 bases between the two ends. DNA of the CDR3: TGTGCCAGCAGCCTAGCCGCCCCCTATGGCTACACCTTC. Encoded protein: CASSLAAPYGYTF.

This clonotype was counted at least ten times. The CDR3 region has the DNA TGTGCCAGCAGCGACCGGGCAGGGGCGCCGGCTGGAAACACCATATATTTT. This gives the protein CASSDRAGAPAGNTIYF. The genes are TRBV7-6 and TRBJ1-3; D is possibly TRBD1 (6 bases). This CDR3 is 17 amino acids long. The ends were cut back, 5 bases at V and 2 bases at J, with 19 bases in the middle. Germline lookup yields CDR1 SGHVS and CDR2 FNYEAQ.

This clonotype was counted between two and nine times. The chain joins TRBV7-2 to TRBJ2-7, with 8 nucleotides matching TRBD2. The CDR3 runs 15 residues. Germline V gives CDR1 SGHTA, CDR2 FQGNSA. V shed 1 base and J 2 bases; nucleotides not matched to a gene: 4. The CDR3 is CASSLGAGVPYEQYF. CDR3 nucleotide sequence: TGTGCCAGCAGCTTAGGAGCGGGAGTTCCCTACGAGCAGTACTTC.

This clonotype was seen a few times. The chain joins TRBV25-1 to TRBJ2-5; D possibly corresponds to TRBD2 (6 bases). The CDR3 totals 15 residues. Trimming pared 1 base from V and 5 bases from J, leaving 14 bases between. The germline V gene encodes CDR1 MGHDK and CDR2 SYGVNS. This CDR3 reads CASSESTSPTETQYF. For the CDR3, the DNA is TGTGCCAGCAGTGAATCAACTAGCCCCACGGAGACCCAGTACTTC.

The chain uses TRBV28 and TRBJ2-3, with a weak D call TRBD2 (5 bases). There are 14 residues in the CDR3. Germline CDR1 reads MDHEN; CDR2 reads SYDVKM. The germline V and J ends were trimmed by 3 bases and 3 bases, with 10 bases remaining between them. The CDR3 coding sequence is TGTGCCAGCAGTTTGAGGGATCAGACAGATACGCAGTATTTT. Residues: CASSLRDQTDTQYF.

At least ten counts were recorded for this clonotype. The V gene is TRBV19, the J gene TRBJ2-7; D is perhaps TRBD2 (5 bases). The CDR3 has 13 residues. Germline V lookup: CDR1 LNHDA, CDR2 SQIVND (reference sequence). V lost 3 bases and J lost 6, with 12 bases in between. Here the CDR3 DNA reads TGTGCCAGTAGTATGGGTCCGGGGAGCGAGCAGTACTTC. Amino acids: CASSMGPGSEQYF.

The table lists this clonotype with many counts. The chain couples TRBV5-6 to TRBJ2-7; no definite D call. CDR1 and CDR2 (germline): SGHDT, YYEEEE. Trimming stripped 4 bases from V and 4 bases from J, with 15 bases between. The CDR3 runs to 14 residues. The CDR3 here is CASSPGGSLYEQYF. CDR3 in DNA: TGTGCCAGCAGCCCGGGCGGCAGCCTGTACGAGCAGTACTTC.

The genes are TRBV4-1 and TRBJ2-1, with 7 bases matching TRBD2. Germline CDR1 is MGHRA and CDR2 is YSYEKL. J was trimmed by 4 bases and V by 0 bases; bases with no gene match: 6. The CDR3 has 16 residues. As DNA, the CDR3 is TGCGCCAGCAGCCAAGATTGGCCTAGCGGTTACAATGAGCAGTTCTTC. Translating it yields CASSQDWPSGYNEQFF.

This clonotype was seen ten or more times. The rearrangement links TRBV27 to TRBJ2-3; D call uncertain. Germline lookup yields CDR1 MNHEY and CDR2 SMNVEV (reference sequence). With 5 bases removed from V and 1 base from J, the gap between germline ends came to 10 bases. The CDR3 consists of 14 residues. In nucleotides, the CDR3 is TGTGCCAGCAGTCCCGCTCCACGCACAGATACGCAGTATTTT. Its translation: CASSPAPRTDTQYF.

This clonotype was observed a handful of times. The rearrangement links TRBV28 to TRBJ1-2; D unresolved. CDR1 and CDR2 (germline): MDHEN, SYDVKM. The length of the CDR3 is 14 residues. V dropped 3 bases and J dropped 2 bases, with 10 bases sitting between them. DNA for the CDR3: TGTGCCAGCAGTTTGGTGCAAATAAACTATGGCTACACCTTC. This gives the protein CASSLVQINYGYTF.

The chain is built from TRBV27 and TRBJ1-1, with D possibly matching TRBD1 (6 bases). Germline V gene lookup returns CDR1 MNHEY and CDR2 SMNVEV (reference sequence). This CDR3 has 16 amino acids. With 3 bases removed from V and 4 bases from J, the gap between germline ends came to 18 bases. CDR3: CASSFSRGARGTEAFF. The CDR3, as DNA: TGTGCCAGCAGTTTTTCTCGGGGGGCGCGGGGCACTGAAGCTTTCTTT.

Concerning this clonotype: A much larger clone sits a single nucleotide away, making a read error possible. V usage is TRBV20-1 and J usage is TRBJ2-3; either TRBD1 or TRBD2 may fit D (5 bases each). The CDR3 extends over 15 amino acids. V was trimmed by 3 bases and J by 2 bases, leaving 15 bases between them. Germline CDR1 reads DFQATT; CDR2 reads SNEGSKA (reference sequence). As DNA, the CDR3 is TGCAGTGCTAGGGGACCAGCGGAGATCACAGATACGCAGTATTTT. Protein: CSARGPAEITDTQYF.

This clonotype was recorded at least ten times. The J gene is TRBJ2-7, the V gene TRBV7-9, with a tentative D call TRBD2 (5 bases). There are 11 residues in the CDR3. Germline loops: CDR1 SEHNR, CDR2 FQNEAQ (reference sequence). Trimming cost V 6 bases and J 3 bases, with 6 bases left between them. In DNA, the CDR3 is TGTGCCAGCAGTCGGGGCTACGAGCAGTACTTC. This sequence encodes CASSRGYEQYF.

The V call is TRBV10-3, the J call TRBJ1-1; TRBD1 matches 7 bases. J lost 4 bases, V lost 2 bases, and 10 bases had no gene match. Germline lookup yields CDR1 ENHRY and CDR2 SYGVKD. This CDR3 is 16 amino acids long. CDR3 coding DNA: TGTGCCATCAGTGAGCCTACGAGACAGGGAGGCACTGAAGCTTTCTTT. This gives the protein CAISEPTRQGGTEAFF.

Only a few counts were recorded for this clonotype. The CDR3, as DNA: TGCGCCAGCAGCCAACGGCCCCCAGAAACGGACACCGGGGAGCTGTTTTTT. This sequence encodes CASSQRPPETDTGELFF. This chain joins TRBV4-3 and TRBJ2-2; D is undetermined. V dropped 2 bases and J dropped 3 bases, with 16 bases sitting between them. CDR3 length: 17 residues. Germline CDR1 and CDR2: LGHNA and YSLEER.

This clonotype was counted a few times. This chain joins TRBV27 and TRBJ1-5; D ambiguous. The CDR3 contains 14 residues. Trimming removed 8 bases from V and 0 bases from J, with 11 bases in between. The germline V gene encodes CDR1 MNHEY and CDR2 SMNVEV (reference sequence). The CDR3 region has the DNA TGTGCCAGCGGCGCACAATATAGCAATCAGCCCCAGCATTTT. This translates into CASGAQYSNQPQHF.

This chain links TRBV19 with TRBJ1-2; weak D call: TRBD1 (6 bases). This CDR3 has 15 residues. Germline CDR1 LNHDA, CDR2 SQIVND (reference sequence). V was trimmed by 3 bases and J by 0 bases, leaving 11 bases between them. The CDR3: CASSIDWTANYGYTF. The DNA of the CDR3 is TGTGCCAGTAGTATTGACTGGACAGCTAACTATGGCTACACCTTC.

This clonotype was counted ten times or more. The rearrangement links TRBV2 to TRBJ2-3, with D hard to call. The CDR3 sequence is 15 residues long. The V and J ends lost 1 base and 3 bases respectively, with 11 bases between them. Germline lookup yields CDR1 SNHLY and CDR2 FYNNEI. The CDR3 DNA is TGTGCCAGCAGTGAAGGGCAAAAAGCGACAGATACGCAGTATTTT. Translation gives CASSEGQKATDTQYF.

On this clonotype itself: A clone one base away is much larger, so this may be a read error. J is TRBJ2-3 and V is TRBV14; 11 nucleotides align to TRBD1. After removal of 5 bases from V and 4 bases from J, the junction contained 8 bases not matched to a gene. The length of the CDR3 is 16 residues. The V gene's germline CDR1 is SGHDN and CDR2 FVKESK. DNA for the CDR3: TGTGCCAGCAGCATCTGGACAGGGGGCACGGCAGATACGCAGTATTTT. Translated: CASSIWTGGTADTQYF. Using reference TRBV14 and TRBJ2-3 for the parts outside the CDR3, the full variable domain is EAGVTQFPSHSVIEKGQTVTLRCDPISGHDNLYWYRRVMGKEIKFLLHFVKESKQDESGMPNNRFLAERTGGTYSTLKVQPAELEDSGVYFCASSIWTGGTADTQYFGPGTRLTVL.

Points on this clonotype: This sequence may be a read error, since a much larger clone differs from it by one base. CDR3 nucleotide sequence: TGTGCCAGCGGCACGACTCGCGGGGAGCAGTACTTC. This codes for CASGTTRGEQYF. This rearrangement joins TRBV28 to TRBJ2-7; perhaps TRBD2 as D (5 bases). Looked up from germline, CDR1 is MDHEN and CDR2 is SYDVKM. V was trimmed by 8 bases and J by 7 bases, leaving 15 bases between them. The CDR3 has 12 amino acids.

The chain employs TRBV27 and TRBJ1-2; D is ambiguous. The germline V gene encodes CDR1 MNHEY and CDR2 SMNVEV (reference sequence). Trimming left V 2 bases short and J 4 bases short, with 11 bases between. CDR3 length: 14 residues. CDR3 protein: CASSLRSGRYGYTF. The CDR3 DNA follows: TGTGCCAGCAGTTTACGTTCTGGGCGCTATGGCTACACCTTC.

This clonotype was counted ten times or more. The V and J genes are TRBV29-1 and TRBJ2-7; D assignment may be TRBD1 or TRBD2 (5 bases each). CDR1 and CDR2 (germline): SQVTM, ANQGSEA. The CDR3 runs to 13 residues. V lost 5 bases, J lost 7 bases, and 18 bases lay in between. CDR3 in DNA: TGCAGCGTTTCTCGCGGTACGGGGCCTGAGCAGTACTTC. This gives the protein CSVSRGTGPEQYF.

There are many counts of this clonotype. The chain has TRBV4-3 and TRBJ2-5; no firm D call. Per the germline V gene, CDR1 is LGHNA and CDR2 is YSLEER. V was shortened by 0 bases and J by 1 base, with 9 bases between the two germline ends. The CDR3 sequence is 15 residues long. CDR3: CASSQDRSVQETQYF. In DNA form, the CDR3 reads TGCGCCAGCAGCCAAGATAGATCGGTCCAAGAGACCCAGTACTTC.

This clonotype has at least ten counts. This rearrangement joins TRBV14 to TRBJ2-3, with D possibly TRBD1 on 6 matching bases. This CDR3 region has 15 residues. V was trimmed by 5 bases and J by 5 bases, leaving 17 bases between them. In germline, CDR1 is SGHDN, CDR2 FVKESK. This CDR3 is CASSVRTTRGDTQYF. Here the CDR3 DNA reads TGTGCCAGCAGCGTTCGGACGACCAGGGGAGATACGCAGTATTTT.

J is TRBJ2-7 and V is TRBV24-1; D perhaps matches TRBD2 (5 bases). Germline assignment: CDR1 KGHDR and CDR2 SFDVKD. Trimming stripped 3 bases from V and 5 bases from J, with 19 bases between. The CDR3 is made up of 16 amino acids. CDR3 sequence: CATSDKASTPFDEQYF. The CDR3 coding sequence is TGTGCCACCAGTGATAAAGCTAGCACCCCTTTCGACGAGCAGTACTTC.

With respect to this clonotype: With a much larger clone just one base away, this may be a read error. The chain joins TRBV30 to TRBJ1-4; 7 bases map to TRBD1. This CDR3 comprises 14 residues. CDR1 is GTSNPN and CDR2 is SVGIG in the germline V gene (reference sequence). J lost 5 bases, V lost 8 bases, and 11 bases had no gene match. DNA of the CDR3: TGTGCCCGGACCACTCCGGGACAGAATGAAAAACTGTTTTTT. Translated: CARTTPGQNEKLFF.

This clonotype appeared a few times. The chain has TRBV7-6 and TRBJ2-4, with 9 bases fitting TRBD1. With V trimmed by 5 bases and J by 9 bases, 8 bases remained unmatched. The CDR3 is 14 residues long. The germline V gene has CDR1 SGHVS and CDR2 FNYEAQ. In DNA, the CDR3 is TGTGCCAGCAGCGCACCGGGACAGGGTGGCATTCAGTACTTC. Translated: CASSAPGQGGIQYF.

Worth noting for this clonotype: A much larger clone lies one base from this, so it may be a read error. CDR3 DNA sequence: TGCGGCAGCAGCCAAACTAGCAGCGAGACCCAGTACTTC. Translating it yields CGSSQTSSETQYF. The chain joins TRBV4-3 to TRBJ2-5, with D perhaps matching TRBD2 (6 bases). The CDR3 runs to 13 residues. In germline, CDR1 is LGHNA, CDR2 YSLEER.